A single sample gave rise to the 21 T cell receptor beta chains below, sequenced in a study of T cells in Graves' hyperthyroidism and ophthalmopathy. Researchers amplified the TCR beta CDR3 regions from RNA transcripts. Primed by the HTBI set, a first-round RT-PCR was run on the TCR CDR3. TCRdb passed the multiplex PCR reads through MiXCR, listing each CDR3 protein once. The sample lists around 450,000 distinct CDR3 sequences; around 16% were seen once. Material: blood. Source of these receptors: a young woman with Graves' hyperthyroidism.

This clonotype was seen ten or more times. The chain links TRBV9 to TRBJ2-3, with a possible D match to TRBD2 (6 bases). V dropped 0 bases and J dropped 1 base, with 12 bases sitting between them. Germline loops: CDR1 SGDLS, CDR2 YYNGEE. This CDR3 comprises 16 residues. The CDR3 protein is CASSVGGGTGTDTQYF. In DNA, the CDR3 is TGTGCCAGCAGCGTAGGGGGCGGGACCGGCACAGATACGCAGTATTTT.

This clonotype was recorded at least ten times. The chain joins TRBV6-5 to TRBJ2-7, with 14 bases matching TRBD2. The germline V gene has CDR1 MNHEY and CDR2 SVGAGI. V trimming: 0 bases; J trimming: 4 bases; junction bases outside the gene matches: 2. This CDR3 has 16 amino acids. CDR3 amino acids: CASSYSWTSGRYEQYF. CDR3 in DNA: TGTGCCAGCAGTTACTCTTGGACTAGCGGGAGGTACGAGCAGTACTTC.

This clonotype occurred many times. CDR3 residues: CASSSELNTEAFF. Here the CDR3 DNA reads TGTGCCAGCAGTTCCGAGCTGAACACTGAAGCTTTCTTT. The rearrangement links TRBV6-1 to TRBJ1-1, with unresolved D. The CDR3 spans 13 residues. In germline, CDR1 is MNHNS, CDR2 SASEGT. V gave up 5 bases and J gave up 0 bases, with 7 bases separating them.

This clonotype has a count of ten or more. The J gene is TRBJ2-1, the V gene TRBV9, with 12 bases matching TRBD2. Losses at the gene ends were 0 bases for V and 7 bases for J; bases not matched to a gene: 5. The CDR3 length is 16 residues. Germline CDR1 is SGDLS and CDR2 is YYNGEE. Written as DNA, the CDR3 is TGTGCCAGCAGCGTAGATCTAGCGGGAGGGCTAAATGAGCAGTTCTTC. Translated, it gives CASSVDLAGGLNEQFF. Drawing the rest from reference TRBV9 and TRBJ2-1, the complete variable domain is DSGVTQTPKHLITATGQRVTLRCSPRSGDLSVYWYQQSLDQGLQFLIQYYNGEERAKGNILERFSAQQFPDLHSELNLSSLELGDSALYFCASSVDLAGGLNEQFFGPGTRLTVL.

This clonotype was seen ten or more times. V usage is TRBV2 and J usage is TRBJ1-4, with D uncertain. The CDR3 has 12 residues. Trimming took 7 bases from V and 4 from J, leaving 7 bases between them. Germline assignment: CDR1 SNHLY and CDR2 FYNNEI. The CDR3 region is CASTRSNEKLFF. In DNA form, the CDR3 reads TGTGCCAGCACCAGGAGTAATGAAAAACTGTTTTTT.

Ten or more counts support this clonotype. This rearrangement joins TRBV7-9 to TRBJ1-2, with TRBD1 matching 8 bases. There are 15 residues in the CDR3. Per the germline V gene, CDR1 is SEHNR and CDR2 is FQNEAQ (reference sequence). Trimming took 5 bases from V and 4 from J; bases not matched to a gene: 9. CDR3 nucleotides: TGTGCCAGCAGCCGAACGGACAGGGACGTCTATGGCTACACCTTC. Protein product: CASSRTDRDVYGYTF.

This clonotype was seen more than once but under ten times. A much larger clone differs from this one at a single base, so this may be a read error. The missing conserved phenylalanine or tryptophan at the end of this CDR3 makes a read error likely. For the CDR3, the DNA is TGCGCCAGCAGCTTAGACCCCGGGGTCTACAATGAGCAGTTCCTC. Translated, it gives CASSLDPGVYNEQFL. The chain is built from TRBV5-1 and TRBJ2-1, with a weak D call TRBD2 (5 bases). The V gene lost 2 bases and the J gene lost 3 bases, with 12 bases spanning the gap. CDR1 is SGHRS and CDR2 is YFSETQ in the germline V gene. CDR3 length equals 15 residues.

In this sample, this clonotype turned up many times. The chain combines TRBV20-1 with TRBJ2-5; perhaps TRBD2 as D (5 bases). CDR1 DFQATT and CDR2 SNEGSKA come from the germline V gene (reference sequence). The CDR3 runs to 13 residues. V was trimmed by 3 bases and J by 12 bases, leaving 20 bases between them. The CDR3: CSASPTLFGIKYF. CDR3 nucleotide sequence: TGCAGTGCTAGCCCCACTCTATTCGGGATTAAGTACTTC.

At least ten counts were recorded for this clonotype. The V call is TRBV6-6, the J call TRBJ2-7; D remains unclear. The CDR3 sequence is 13 residues long. Trimming left V 0 bases short and J 1 base short, with 4 bases between. From germline, CDR1 is MNHNY and CDR2 SVGAGI (reference sequence). This CDR3 reads CASSYSKSYEQYF. The CDR3 DNA reads TGTGCCAGCAGTTACTCGAAATCCTACGAGCAGTACTTC.

As for this clonotype: A single base separates this from a much larger clone, so it may be a read error. V gene TRBV4-2 combines with J gene TRBJ2-3; tentative D call: TRBD2 (6 bases). Germline values: CDR1 LGHNA, CDR2 YNFKEQ. This CDR3 is 13 amino acids long. V dropped 3 bases and J dropped 6 bases, with 10 bases sitting between them. CDR3 amino acids: CASSQGGGDTQYF. The DNA for the CDR3 is TGTGCCAGCAGCCAGGGGGGTGGGGATACGCAGTATTTT.

The chain couples TRBV5-1 to TRBJ1-2, with a possible D match to TRBD1 (6 bases). CDR1 is SGHRS, CDR2 YFSETQ, per germline. The CDR3 contains 15 residues. The V end was cut by 0 bases, the J end by 3 bases, with 12 bases between. CDR3 sequence (DNA): TGCGCCAGCAGCTTGGGGACAGCCGTTGACTATGGCTACACCTTC. Amino acid sequence: CASSLGTAVDYGYTF.

This clonotype has ten or more counts. The chain employs TRBV19 and TRBJ1-1, with D tentatively TRBD1 (5 bases). This CDR3 comprises 15 residues. Germline CDR1 LNHDA, CDR2 SQIVND (reference sequence). V was pared by 5 bases and J by 1 base, with 14 bases between. This CDR3 is CASSDPGGTNTEAFF. The CDR3 DNA reads as TGTGCCAGTAGTGACCCTGGCGGGACGAACACTGAAGCTTTCTTT.

This clonotype was detected many times. This chain links TRBV12-3 or TRBV12-4 with TRBJ1-2; D is uncertain. The CDR3 is made up of 14 amino acids. Trimming removed 5 bases at V and 0 bases at J, with 10 bases between. The CDR3 DNA reads as TGTGCCAGCAGTAAGAACAGAGCTAACTATGGCTACACCTTC. Amino acid sequence: CASSKNRANYGYTF.

This clonotype was picked up many times. The chain is built from TRBV28 and TRBJ2-3; 8 nucleotides align to TRBD2. Germline V gene data show CDR1 as MDHEN and CDR2 as SYDVKM. The ends lost 6 bases at V and 3 bases at J; junction bases unmatched: 11. The length of the CDR3 is 16 residues. The chain's CDR3 is CASSAATRLATDTQYF. The CDR3 DNA follows: TGTGCCAGCAGCGCCGCGACCCGACTAGCGACAGATACGCAGTATTTT.

The gene calls are TRBV28 and TRBJ2-1; perhaps D is TRBD1 or TRBD2 (5 bases each). The CDR3 extends over 15 amino acids. The germline CDR1 and CDR2 sequences are MDHEN and SYDVKM. V was cut by 2 bases and J by 7 bases, with 15 bases left in between. CDR3 amino acids: CASSLVGYEGNEQFF. The CDR3, as DNA: TGTGCCAGCAGTTTAGTAGGATATGAGGGGAATGAGCAGTTCTTC. The full variable domain, in which reference TRBV28 and TRBJ2-1 provide the parts outside the CDR3, is DVKVTQSSRYLVKRTGEKVFLECVQDMDHENMFWYRQDPGLGLRLIYFSYDVKMKEKGDIPEGYSVSREKKERFSLILESASTNQTSMYLCASSLVGYEGNEQFFGPGTRLTVL.

This clonotype came up many times. This rearrangement joins TRBV20-1 to TRBJ1-5, with 9 nucleotides matching TRBD1. J lost 0 bases, V lost 4 bases, and 10 bases had no gene match. Germline values: CDR1 DFQATT, CDR2 SNEGSKA (reference sequence). CDR3 length equals 17 residues. The CDR3 nucleotides read TGCAGTGCTAACCGGGACAGGGCTACTTATAGCAATCAGCCCCAGCATTTT. Protein product: CSANRDRATYSNQPQHF.

This clonotype was counted a few times. The chain employs TRBV7-9 and TRBJ2-6; 9 bases align to TRBD2. Trimming removed 0 bases from V and 0 bases from J; junction bases left unmatched: 0. The CDR3 length is 17 residues. CDR1 is SEHNR and CDR2 is FQNEAQ in the germline V gene (reference sequence). This CDR3 is CASSLARGGSGANVLTF. The CDR3 DNA sequence: TGTGCCAGCAGCTTAGCGCGGGGGGGCTCTGGGGCCAACGTCCTGACTTTC. Drawing the rest from reference TRBV7-9 and TRBJ2-6, the complete variable domain is DTGVSQNPRHKITKRGQNVTFRCDPISEHNRLYWYRQTLGQGPEFLTYFQNEAQLEKSRLLSDRFSAERPKGSFSTLEIQRTEQGDSAMYLCASSLARGGSGANVLTFGAGSRLTVL.

This clonotype has at least ten counts. The chain is built from TRBV20-1 and TRBJ2-3, with D possibly TRBD1 on 5 matching bases. The germline V and J ends were trimmed by 5 bases and 1 base, with 13 bases remaining between them. CDR3 length: 14 amino acids. Germline V gives CDR1 DFQATT, CDR2 SNEGSKA (reference sequence). The CDR3 region has the DNA TGCAGTGCTGCAAGTGGGGCTGGCACAGATACGCAGTATTTT. This gives the protein CSAASGAGTDTQYF.

This clonotype was counted at least ten times. The chain has TRBV6-6 and TRBJ2-2; D possibly corresponds to TRBD1 (6 bases). The V end lost 0 bases, the J end lost 11 bases, and 16 bases lay between the germline ends. Germline V lookup: CDR1 MNHNY, CDR2 SVGAGI (reference sequence). The CDR3 spans 15 residues. The CDR3 here is CASSYSTRGLSELFF. The CDR3, as DNA: TGTGCCAGCAGTTACTCGACCAGGGGCCTGAGTGAGCTGTTTTTT.

This clonotype was seen ten or more times. J is TRBJ1-6 and V is TRBV20-1; no firm D call. There are 13 residues in the CDR3. Germline V CDR1 and CDR2: DFQATT, SNEGSKA (reference sequence). V lost 1 base and J 9 bases, leaving 10 bases between the germline ends. In DNA form, the CDR3 reads TGCAGTGCTAGAGCAAACAGCCGTTCACCCCTCCACTTT. Translated: CSARANSRSPLHF.

This clonotype was found many times. The chain is built from TRBV28 and TRBJ2-2, with a weak D call TRBD1 (6 bases). Looked up from germline, CDR1 is MDHEN and CDR2 is SYDVKM. This CDR3 is built from 16 residues. The V end lost 5 bases, the J end lost 6 bases, and 19 bases lay between the germline ends. CDR3 loop: CASSPTPGVMAGELFF. The CDR3 DNA reads TGTGCCAGCAGTCCAACGCCAGGGGTAATGGCCGGGGAGCTGTTTTTT.